This T cell receptor (beta chain) was sequenced for a study of shared clonotypes between healthy human individuals. Regarding this clone: Its antigen remains unknown.

Overall study results and limits: Only blood samples were collected, and tissue repertoires likely differ.

Genomic DNA (from each subset) was split evenly across several immunoSEQ plates. Unsorted PBMC DNA sequencing spanned ten immunoSEQ deep assay plates. The method was immunoSEQ multiplex PCR; TCRdb's version includes in-frame clones alone and lacks a portion of them. The repertoire has about 480,000 clones, approximately 85% of them found once; the top ten carry roughly 13%. Study donors comprised healthy, HIV-negative adults devoid of recent acute infection or vaccination. The V gene's germline CDR1 is MNHEY and CDR2 SMNVEV (reference sequence). Trimming removed 5 bases at V and 6 bases at J, with 13 bases between. The CDR3 consists of 13 residues.

The specimen sequenced was PBMCs. The rearrangement uses TRBV27 and TRBJ1-1; D perhaps matches TRBD1 (5 bases). The sequence derives from a woman aged 40-49 years in good health. Some clones in this sample may be carry-over from other donors' samples. The CDR3 is CASSLSGRSEAFF. For the CDR3, the DNA is TGTGCCAGCAGTCTCTCAGGGAGATCTGAAGCTTTCTTT.